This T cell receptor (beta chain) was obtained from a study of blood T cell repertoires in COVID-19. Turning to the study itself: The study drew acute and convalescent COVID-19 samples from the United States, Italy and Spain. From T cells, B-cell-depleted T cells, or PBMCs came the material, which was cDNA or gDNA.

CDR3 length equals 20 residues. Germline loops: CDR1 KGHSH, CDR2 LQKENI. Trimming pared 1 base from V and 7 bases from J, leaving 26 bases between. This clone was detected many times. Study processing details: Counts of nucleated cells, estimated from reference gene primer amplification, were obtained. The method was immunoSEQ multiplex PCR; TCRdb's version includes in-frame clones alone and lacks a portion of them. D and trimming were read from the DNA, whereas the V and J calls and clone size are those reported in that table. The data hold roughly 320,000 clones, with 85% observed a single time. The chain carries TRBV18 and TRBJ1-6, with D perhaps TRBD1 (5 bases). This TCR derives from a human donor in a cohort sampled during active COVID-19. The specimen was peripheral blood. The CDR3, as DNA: TGTGCCAGCTCACCACTTCATGCCCCTTTCCAAGACAGATTAAATTCACCCCTCCACTTT. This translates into CASSPLHAPFQDRLNSPLHF.